These T cell receptor beta chains were read from a single sample in a study of CD8+ T cells in alopecia areata. Repertoires were generated with immunoSEQ multiplex PCR, while TCRdb's copy carries only in-frame clones and drops some. The table lists some 150,000 clones, about 86% of them singletons. Sequencing was performed on CD8+ T cells sorted from blood, taken at week 4, from a patient treated with tofacitinib. The receptors originated from a human donor with alopecia areata. Each CDR3 is given with its conserved first and last residue. A D gene is named only where the DNA matches it firmly. The size field is filled for only some rows; it gives once, few, many or a size class.

V gene	J gene	D gene	clone size	CDR3 DNA	CDR3 protein
TRBV9	TRBJ1-1	-	-	TGTGCCAGCGGAGGCGGGATGAACACTGAAGCTTTCTTT	CASGGGMNTEAFF
TRBV5-4	TRBJ2-1	-	-	TGTGCCAGCAGCGCCTGGGGTAATGAGCAGTTCTTC	CASSAWGNEQFF
TRBV11-1	TRBJ2-2	-	-	TGTGCCAGCAGCCCCTGGGGGCACACCGGGGAGCTGTTTTTT	CASSPWGHTGELFF
TRBV27	TRBJ2-7	-	-	TGTGCCAGCAGCGTCCAGGGAACCCACGAGCAGTACTTC	CASSVQGTHEQYF
TRBV5-4	TRBJ2-7	-	-	TGTGCCAGCAGCCCGGCATCAGGGAGCCACGAGCAGTACTTC	CASSPASGSHEQYF
TRBV4-1	TRBJ1-1	TRBD1	-	TGCGCCAGCAGCCAGGGGACAGGGAGAACTGAAGCTTTCTTT	CASSQGTGRTEAFF
TRBV9	TRBJ2-4	-	-	TGTGCCAGCAGCGTAGGGGGCGCTCACATTCAGTACTTC	CASSVGGAHIQYF
TRBV9	TRBJ2-2	-	-	TGTGCCAGCGCGGGGCGGGACACCGGGGAGCTGTTTTTT	CASAGRDTGELFF
TRBV27	TRBJ2-1	TRBD1	-	TGTGCCAGCAGTTCGGACAGGGCATGGGAGCAGTTCTTC	CASSSDRAWEQFF
TRBV27	TRBJ2-7	-	few	TGTGCCAGCAGTTTAAGACAGACCTACGAGCAGTACTTC	CASSLRQTYEQYF
TRBV5-4	TRBJ2-2	-	-	TGTGCCAGCGGCGAGGGGTCACTAGCCTCGAACACCGGGGAGCTGTTTTTT	CASGEGSLASNTGELFF
TRBV7-6	TRBJ2-7	-	-	TGTGCCAGCAGCTTAGTCCCAGCCCCCTACGAGCAGTACTTC	CASSLVPAPYEQYF
TRBV6-1	TRBJ1-2	TRBD1	-	TGTGCCAGCAGTGAAAACCCAGCAGGGGGTTACTATGGCTACACCTTC	CASSENPAGGYYGYTF
TRBV27	TRBJ2-7	TRBD1	-	TGTGCCAGCAGCAGGACAGGGGGTTTTTACGAGCAGTACTTC	CASSRTGGFYEQYF
TRBV29-1	TRBJ2-1	-	-	TGCAGCGTTGAAGAGCACCTGCCGGCTGAGCAGTTCTTC	CSVEEHLPAEQFF
TRBV9	TRBJ2-2	-	-	TGTGCCAGCAGCGTATTGACCGGGGAGCTGTTTTTT	CASSVLTGELFF
TRBV29-1	TRBJ1-2	TRBD1	-	TGCAGCGTCGTGGACAGGGGATCTGGCTACACCTTC	CSVVDRGSGYTF
TRBV7-8	TRBJ2-5	-	-	TGTGCCAGCAGCTTAATGGAAGAGACCCAGTACTTC	CASSLMEETQYF
TRBV29-1	TRBJ2-7	TRBD2	-	TGCAGCGTTACCTGGGGGGGGAACGAGCAGTACTTC	CSVTWGGNEQYF
TRBV7-2	TRBJ2-1	-	-	TGTGCCAGCAGCCTTGGGACACTCACCTACAATGAGCAGTTCTTC	CASSLGTLTYNEQFF
TRBV29-1	TRBJ2-7	TRBD1	-	TGCAGCGTCGGAACTCCCGGGACAGGAAACCCCGGGGCTTACGAGCAGTACTTC	CSVGTPGTGNPGAYEQYF
TRBV2	TRBJ2-2	-	-	TGTGCCAGCAGTGAAGATCGCTGGGAGCTGTTTTTT	CASSEDRWELFF
TRBV9	TRBJ2-5	TRBD2	-	TGTGCCAGCAGCGTAGCTGCGTCTAGCGGGAAGGAGACCCAGTACTTC	CASSVAASSGKETQYF
TRBV4-1	TRBJ2-7	TRBD2	-	TGCGCCAGCAGCGGGGGTTTAGCGGGAGAACGGTACGAGCAGTACTTC	CASSGGLAGERYEQYF
TRBV5-6	TRBJ1-1	-	-	TGTGCCAGCAGCTTAGAGACAGGGAACACTGAAGCTTTCTTT	CASSLETGNTEAFF
TRBV14	TRBJ2-7	TRBD1	-	TGTGCCAGCAGCCGTTGGACAGGGGGAGCCTACGAGCAGTACTTC	CASSRWTGGAYEQYF
TRBV25-1	TRBJ1-4	-	-	TGTGCCAGCAGTGAATCGACGGATTACACTTCTAATGAAAAACTGTTTTTT	CASSESTDYTSNEKLFF
TRBV29-1	TRBJ2-1	TRBD1	-	TGCAGCGTTGACCTAGGGGGACAGGGCTACAATGAGCAGTTCTTC	CSVDLGGQGYNEQFF
TRBV27	TRBJ2-7	-	-	TGTGCCAGCAGTCTCGGACTTCTCTACGAGCAGTACTTC	CASSLGLLYEQYF
TRBV4-1	TRBJ2-4	TRBD2	-	TGCGCCAGCAGCCAATTAGCGGGACTAATAGCCAAAAACATTCAGTACTTC	CASSQLAGLIAKNIQYF
TRBV19	TRBJ1-5	-	-	TGTGCCAGTAGTATAGGGGCGGGTCAGCCCCAGCATTTT	CASSIGAGQPQHF
TRBV5-6	TRBJ1-1	-	-	TGTGCCAGCAGTGGGGAGGGGGGAATGAGTACTGAAGCTTTCTTT	CASSGEGGMSTEAFF
TRBV29-1	TRBJ2-2	-	once	TGCAGCGTTGGGACAGTGAACACCGGGGAGCTGTTTTTT	CSVGTVNTGELFF
TRBV30	TRBJ2-1	TRBD2	-	TGTGCCTGGAGCGGACTAGCGGGGGCCCTGGGCTCCTACAATGAGCAGTTCTTC	CAWSGLAGALGSYNEQFF
TRBV14	TRBJ1-1	-	-	TGTGCCAGCAGCCAAGATTGGGGGTCGAAAAACTCTGAAGCTTTCTTT	CASSQDWGSKNSEAFF
TRBV5-1	TRBJ2-7	-	-	TGCGCCAGCAGCTTGGAGGTAGACGAGCAGTACTTC	CASSLEVDEQYF
TRBV30	TRBJ2-4	-	-	TGTGCCTGGAGTGTACTCTCGGGGCTCGAAAACATTCAGTACTTC	CAWSVLSGLENIQYF
TRBV5-1	TRBJ2-7	-	-	TGCGCCAGCAGTTCCAACAACCAGGGGCTAGGATACGAGCAGTACTTC	CASSSNNQGLGYEQYF
TRBV29-1	TRBJ2-1	-	-	TGCAGCGTTGCGGGTGGGTCGTACAATGAGCAGTTCTTC	CSVAGGSYNEQFF
TRBV27	TRBJ1-4	TRBD1	-	TGTGCCAGCGGGGTTGGGACAGTCCTTAATGAAAAACTGTTTTTT	CASGVGTVLNEKLFF